Presented here are 9 T cell receptor beta chains from one specimen sequenced in a study of persistence of HIV-infected CD4 T cells. Lysates of CMV-infected fibroblasts at approximately 9.4 ug/mL stimulated these cells. Sorted nonresponding memory CD4+ T cells were CD40L-negative, CD69-negative, CD45RO-high. The libraries were made with immunoSEQ version 4 in survey mode. Some clones are missing from TCRdb's copy, which holds only in-frame ones; the method was immunoSEQ multiplex PCR. The sample has 25,000 to 35,000 clones, roughly four fifths seen once. Their antigens are not known. The sample in question was CD4+ T cells sorted from PBMCs after approximately 20-hour stimulation, obtained from a patient who received antiretroviral therapy. The receptor set was obtained from an adult man with HIV who was CMV-seropositive.

The genes are TRBV3-1 (or the pseudogene TRBV3-2) and TRBJ1-1; the D gene is possibly TRBD1 (6 bases). Germline V lookup: CDR1 LGHDT, CDR2 YNNKEL (reference sequence). Trimming removed 2 bases at V and 11 bases at J, with 24 bases between. The CDR3 length is 16 residues. The CDR3 DNA reads as TGTGCCAGCAGCCAAAATGTGGGGGCGTCGGGTGATTGGGCTTTCTTT. This codes for CASSQNVGASGDWAFF.

In regard to this clone: It is unclear where the CDR3 begins or ends on the DNA, so no DNA is shown, and the CDR3 is as TCRdb lists it. J is TRBJ1-3 and V is TRBV12-2. TRBV12-2 is a pseudogene segment. The CDR3 length is 16 residues, termini included. The CDR3: CASRSPLVASGNTIYF.

This clone turned up a few times. The chain joins TRBV19 to TRBJ2-7; D ambiguous. Germline CDR1 LNHDA, CDR2 SQIVND (reference sequence). This CDR3 spans 17 amino acids. The ends were cut back, 4 bases at V and 0 bases at J, with 19 bases in the middle. CDR3 bases: TGTGCCAGTAGTAGCCAAACCCTCCATGGGAACTCCTACGAGCAGTACTTC. This encodes CASSSQTLHGNSYEQYF.

V is TRBV2 and J is TRBJ2-7; possible D gene TRBD1, 6 bases. The germline V gene has CDR1 SNHLY and CDR2 FYNNEI. The CDR3 extends over 15 amino acids. V was cut by 6 bases and J by 0 bases, with 15 bases left in between. The CDR3 reads CASRANGQSSYEQYF. For the CDR3, the DNA is TGTGCCAGCAGGGCAAACGGACAGAGCTCCTACGAGCAGTACTTC.

The rearrangement uses TRBV3-1 (or the pseudogene TRBV3-2) and TRBJ2-2, with a tentative D call TRBD1 (5 bases). V was pared by 3 bases and J by 2 bases, with 7 bases between. The germline gives CDR1 LGHDT, CDR2 YNNKEL (reference sequence). This CDR3 spans 14 amino acids. The CDR3 loop reads CASSQGHNTGELFF. The CDR3 coding sequence is TGTGCCAGCAGCCAGGGGCACAACACCGGGGAGCTGTTTTTT.

The genes are TRBV3-1 (or the pseudogene TRBV3-2) and TRBJ2-7; 9 bases map to TRBD1. CDR1 is LGHDT and CDR2 is YNNKEL in the germline V gene (reference sequence). The CDR3 length is 17 residues. V shed 1 base, J shed 4 bases, and the junction held 11 bases outside the gene matches. DNA of the CDR3: TGTGCCAGCAGCCAAGCCCGACCGGGACAGGGCAGTTACGAGCAGTACTTC. Protein sequence: CASSQARPGQGSYEQYF.

This chain uses TRBV24-1 with TRBJ2-7; TRBD1 aligns across 8 bases. After removal of 4 bases from V and 2 bases from J, the junction contained 6 bases not matched to a gene. The V gene's germline CDR1 is KGHDR and CDR2 SFDVKD. The length of the CDR3 is 15 residues. CDR3: CATSDAGTGTYEQYF. The CDR3 DNA is TGTGCCACCAGTGACGCCGGGACAGGAACCTACGAGCAGTACTTC.

The V call is TRBV10-1, the J call TRBJ1-5; the D is unclear. The CDR3 has 13 residues. Trimming stripped 0 bases from V and 3 bases from J, with 3 bases between. In germline, CDR1 is WNHNN, CDR2 SYGVQD (reference sequence). This CDR3 reads CASSESPNQPQHF. The CDR3 DNA is TGCGCCAGCAGTGAGTCCCCCAATCAGCCCCAGCATTTT.

The gene calls are TRBV19 and TRBJ2-7, with TRBD1 identical over 7 bases. Germline V lookup: CDR1 LNHDA, CDR2 SQIVND (reference sequence). The CDR3 runs to 14 residues. V was clipped by 5 bases and J by 2 bases; unmatched bases: 6. In DNA form, the CDR3 reads TGTGCCAGTAGTGTCCGGGACAGCACCTACGAGCAGTACTTC. This encodes CASSVRDSTYEQYF.